The clone carrying this TCR beta chain turned up a few times. Its antigen is currently unknown. With 0 bases removed from V and 2 bases from J, the gap between germline ends came to 9 bases. Germline V gives CDR1 SGDLS, CDR2 YYNGEE. The CDR3 consists of 16 residues. Expressed TCRB transcripts were sequenced because the isolated RNA had all been reverse transcribed beforehand. Measured with immunoSEQ multiplex PCR; TCRdb has only the in-frame clones, and not every one. The data hold 450,000 to 550,000 clones, with about 30% observed a single time. The data were taken from a study of beta chain features in type 1 diabetes. Study-wide results and caveats: PCR might favor shorter templates, equally in patients and controls.

About 120 mL of blood, on average, came from one heparinised draw per donor. Markers CD45RO/CCR7/CD25/CD127/CD95/CD27 served to sort CD4+ naive, central memory, regulatory and stem cell-like memory cells. Purity of each sorted population was above 95%. Sequenced sample: naive CD4+ T cells from blood. The clonotype comes from a young man in good health. V usage is TRBV9 and J usage is TRBJ2-6; D perhaps matches TRBD1 (5 bases). CDR3 sequence: CASSVGVGAGANVLTF. The DNA of the CDR3 is TGTGCCAGCAGCGTAGGTGTAGGGGCTGGGGCCAACGTCCTGACTTTC. The variable domain in full, with the rest retrieved from reference TRBV9 and TRBJ2-6, is DSGVTQTPKHLITATGQRVTLRCSPRSGDLSVYWYQQSLDQGLQFLIQYYNGEERAKGNILERFSAQQFPDLHSELNLSSLELGDSALYFCASSVGVGAGANVLTFGAGSRLTVL.